Below, one TCR beta chain is given with its context. This entry belongs to a study of shared clonotypes between healthy human individuals. The V end was cut by 0 bases, the J end by 4 bases, with 8 bases between. This CDR3 is 13 amino acids long. The germline gives CDR1 SGDLS, CDR2 YYNGEE. Deep-level assay runs were performed. Method: immunoSEQ multiplex PCR; TCRdb's copy keeps in-frame clones and lacks some. Found here are over 2 million clones, 85% to 95% of them singletons; the top ten hold approximately 0.13%. The chain uses TRBV9 and TRBJ2-7; tentatively, D is TRBD2 (6 bases). The TCR originated in a man younger than 35 in good health. The sequenced sample was naive CD4+ T cells sorted from blood. The subset: CD45RA+ positively selected. CDR3 sequence reads: CASSVEGTYEQYF. For the CDR3, the DNA is TGTGCCAGCAGCGTAGAGGGGACTTACGAGCAGTACTTC.